These 6 T cell receptor beta chains came from one sample sequenced in a study of control samples from healthy donors and cancer patients. Clones were sequenced by immunoSEQ multiplex PCR, and TCRdb holds only the in-frame ones, with some missing. The sample consists of about 61,000 clones, 90% of them appearing once. The source material was PBMCs. The receptors originated from a man aged 60 to 69 with colorectal cancer.

The chain uses TRBV6-6 and TRBJ2-2, with 8 bases that match TRBD1. Germline CDR1 is MNHNY and CDR2 is SVGAGI (reference sequence). The V gene end was trimmed by 4 bases and the J gene end by 8 bases; junction bases not matched to a gene: 9. The CDR3 totals 15 residues. CDR3 in amino acids: CASSSPDRGRGELFF. For the CDR3, the DNA is TGTGCCAGCAGTTCCCCCGACAGGGGAAGGGGGGAGCTGTTTTTT.

This clone has more than one count but fewer than ten. V is TRBV5-6 and J is TRBJ2-2; D possibly corresponds to TRBD2 (6 bases). CDR1 and CDR2 (germline): SGHDT, YYEEEE. Between the trimmed V and J ends, which lost 6 bases and 1 base, there was a span of 10 bases. There are 14 residues in the CDR3. The CDR3 nucleotides are TGTGCCAGCACTGAGGGACTGAACACCGGGGAGCTGTTTTTT. Its translation is CASTEGLNTGELFF.

The CDR3 loop is CSVRTSVEQYF. In DNA form, the CDR3 reads TGCAGTGTTCGTACTAGCGTCGAGCAGTACTTC. This chain connects TRBV20-1 to TRBJ2-7; 7 bases map to TRBD2. The CDR3 is 11 residues long. V lost 7 bases and J lost 6; bases outside the gene matches: 6. Germline V gene data show CDR1 as DFQATT and CDR2 as SNEGSKA (reference sequence).

The chain is built from TRBV18 and TRBJ2-5; 7 bases fit TRBD2. The V and J ends lost 1 base and 9 bases, in that order; junction bases with no gene match: 14. Germline V gene data show CDR1 as KGHSH and CDR2 as LQKENI. The CDR3 spans 16 residues. CDR3 amino acids: CASSPRPGDGGMAQYF. The CDR3 DNA is TGTGCCAGCTCACCACGCCCTGGGGACGGGGGGATGGCCCAGTACTTC. The full variable domain, rest sourced from reference TRBV18 and TRBJ2-5, is NAGVMQNPRHLVRRRGQEARLRCSPMKGHSHVYWYRQLPEEGLKFMVYLQKENIIDESGMPKERFSAEFPKEGPSILRIQQVVRGDSAAYFCASSPRPGDGGMAQYFGPGTRLLVL.

DNA for the CDR3: TGTGCCAGCAGTTACGTCGGGGGAAGGGGCTTTGGCTACACCTTC. Residues: CASSYVGGRGFGYTF. The chain is built from TRBV6-5 and TRBJ1-2, with a weak D call TRBD1 (5 bases). V was clipped by 2 bases and J by 7 bases, with 17 bases between them. The germline gives CDR1 MNHEY, CDR2 SVGAGI. CDR3 length: 15 residues.

The rearrangement joins TRBV7-2 to TRBJ2-7, with D perhaps TRBD1 (5 bases). This CDR3 has 14 residues. Germline V gives CDR1 SGHTA, CDR2 FQGNSA. V was shortened by 3 bases and J by 6 bases, with 15 bases between the two germline ends. The chain's CDR3 is CASSLPLGLSEQYF. The CDR3 DNA reads as TGTGCCAGCAGCTTGCCCTTGGGGCTGAGCGAGCAGTACTTC.